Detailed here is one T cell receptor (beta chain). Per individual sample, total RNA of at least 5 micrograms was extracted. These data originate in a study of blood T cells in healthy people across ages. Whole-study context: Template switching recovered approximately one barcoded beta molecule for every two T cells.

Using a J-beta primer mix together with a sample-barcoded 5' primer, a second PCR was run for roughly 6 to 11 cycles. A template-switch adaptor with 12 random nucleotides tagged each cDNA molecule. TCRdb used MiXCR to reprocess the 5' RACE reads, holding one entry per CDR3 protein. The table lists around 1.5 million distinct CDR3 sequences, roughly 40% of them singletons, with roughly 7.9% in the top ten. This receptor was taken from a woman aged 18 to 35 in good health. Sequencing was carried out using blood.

The CDR3 bases are TGTGCCAGCAGCTTAGGGGGGACAGGGGGCTACACTGAAGCTTTCTTT. Amino acids: CASSLGGTGGYTEAFF. This rearrangement joins TRBV11-2 to TRBJ1-1, with TRBD1 matching 12 bases. Looked up from germline, CDR1 is SGHAT and CDR2 is FQNNGV. The CDR3 sequence is 16 residues long. The V and J ends lost 1 base and 3 bases, in that order; junction bases with no gene match: 3.